This T cell receptor beta chain derives from a study of blood T cell repertoires in COVID-19. Study details: PBMCs, B-cell-depleted T cells, or T cells provided the cDNA or gDNA that made up the material.

Authors' methods: By means of reference gene primer amplification, nucleated cell counts were estimated. Sequencing was performed with immunoSEQ multiplex PCR; in TCRdb, only in-frame clones are kept and a portion is missing. The DNA was the basis for D and trimming; V, J and clone size are from that table. The table shows some 140,000 clones, with around 87% occurring only once. The CDR3 covers 13 residues. Germline CDR1 reads MDHEN; CDR2 reads SYDVKM. V was clipped by 5 bases and J by 3 bases, with 10 bases between them. The sequencing sample was made of peripheral blood. The sequence derives from a woman aged 50 to 60 who had recovered from COVID-19. The chain links TRBV28 to TRBJ2-5; TRBD2 is a possible D gene (7 bases). The CDR3 loop is CASSPGGEETQYF. The CDR3 bases are TGTGCCAGCAGTCCGGGGGGCGAAGAGACCCAGTACTTC.